This T cell receptor (beta chain) was captured by sequencing in a study of resident and recirculating memory T cells in vitiligo. This clone was counted a single time. Stable vitiligo meant no lesion change over the previous 6 months. Using immunoSEQ multiplex PCR, the repertoire was profiled, and TCRdb retains in-frame clones only, with some absent. The sample lists around 78,000 clones, about 91% occurring once. Per germline, CDR1 PRHDT and CDR2 FYEKMQ (reference sequence). The CDR3 is made up of 16 amino acids. J was trimmed by 0 bases and V by 5 bases; bases with no gene match: 4. This receptor was identified in a male donor with vitiligo. Material for sequencing was blood. The V gene is TRBV13, the J gene TRBJ2-3; TRBD2 matches 11 bases. CDR3: CASSHRTSGSTDTQYF. The CDR3 DNA is TGTGCCAGCAGCCACCGGACTAGCGGGAGCACAGATACGCAGTATTTT.